The entry that follows covers one T cell receptor beta chain sequence. This clonotype was seen many times. Its target antigen remains unknown. No base quality information exists; no much larger clone differs at one position. The trim is 4 bases for V and 13 bases for J, with a gap of 11 bases between the germline ends. CDR1 MNHEY and CDR2 SVGAGI are derived from the germline V gene. The cysteine opens and the phenylalanine closes a CDR3 of 11 amino acids. The sequence is cut down to CDR3 DNA, 33 bases in frame from base 1. This record comes from a study of regulatory T cells in long-lasting Graves disease (dated by TCRdb to the early 2020s). With regard to the full study: In the newly diagnosed Graves' disease group, patients had been taking antithyroid drugs for less than 3 months. This study used TCR sequencing and RNA sequencing of peripheral blood to compare persistent Graves' disease patients against newly diagnosed Graves' disease patients. The study was registered as a clinical trial and conducted in China. A total of roughly 33 samples underwent TCR sequencing: some 13 from persistent and roughly 20 from newly diagnosed Graves' disease patients. Study-wide conclusions, independent of this receptor: Persistent patients shared more public clonotypes among themselves (roughly 2,700) than newly diagnosed patients did (roughly 910). Sequencing and analysis were limited to the TCR beta chain. Persistent disease showed preferential use of TRBV28, TRBJ1-2 and TRBJ2-5, whereas newly diagnosed disease favored TRBV20-1 and TRBJ2-1. The authors acknowledged the small sample size as a limitation that may reduce accuracy. Compared with newly diagnosed patients, patients with persistent Graves' disease had lower TCR Shannon entropy and fewer highly expanded clones, which suggests clonal expansion. The study examined only peripheral blood because the primary lesion, thyroid tissue, could not be accessed.

Sample time point, as interpreted from the label and publication: newly diagnosed GD, antithyroid drugs for less than 3 months. RNA was extracted from PBMCs in TRIzol for both TCR sequencing and RNA sequencing. The diagnosis of Graves' disease followed American Thyroid Association guidelines. The patients came from an endocrinology department in Xi'an, China. From each patient, approximately 9 milliliters of peripheral blood was collected into an EDTA anticoagulant tube. Ficoll Paque Plus density gradient separation was used to isolate PBMCs, and no additional T cell sorting was done. An Agilent 2100 Bioanalyzer and agarose gel were used to check RNA quality, and a NanoDrop 2000 was used to measure RNA concentration. Libraries were constructed by multiplex PCR. Sequencing was carried out with an Illumina HiSeq 4000. To build TCR beta libraries, CDR3 regions were amplified by Arm-PCR using iRepertoire HTBI primers. PCR products were gel purified before sequencing. Regarding the original processing steps: A total of 62 TRBV and 14 TRBJ segments were identified across samples and were used for gene usage analysis of CDR3 amino acid clonotypes. COPE and FqMerger were used to merge filtered high-quality paired reads into contigs. BLAST was used to align contigs to the IMGT TRBV, TRBD and TRBJ reference genes, and CDR3 was defined following IMGT. Highly expanded clones were defined as clonotypes with a frequency above 0.1%. Shannon entropy was used to measure repertoire diversity, and the Gini coefficient was used to measure V-J evenness. A clonotype found in more than one individual was treated as public. TCRdb reworked the public reads: Q25 trimming with fastp, MiXCR clone assembly, productive beta chains retained. Entries that share a CDR3 protein sequence are merged under the most common genes and DNA. It is TCRdb's table, rather than the study itself, that gives the V and J calls and clone size. Here the sample has 410,000 or so distinct CDR3 sequences; around 14% occur a single time. Over 15% of the sample goes to the ten largest clones.

These same records also appear under a second study, on T cells in Graves' hyperthyroidism and ophthalmopathy. Reported in the second study: Stable Graves' hyperthyroidism was defined as no progression to ophthalmopathy during 18 months of follow-up. Hyperthyroidism patients were newly diagnosed, with disease duration under 2 months, and aged 18 to 65 years. The study excluded patients with uncontrolled infections, other autoimmune diseases, pregnancy or lactation. Diagnoses were established on the basis of clinical symptoms, serum thyroxine and TRAb, thyroid ultrasound, and orbital computed tomography. For the first round of RT-PCR on the TCR CDR3, the HTBI primer set was used together with the Qiagen OneStep RT-PCR kit. Most expanded thyroid clonotypes (frequency above 0.001) were also detected in blood, suggesting blood repertoires may reflect thyroid immune responses. A model built on a 13 V-J signature distinguished ophthalmopathy from stable hyperthyroidism, reaching 85% to 90% sensitivity and 81.08% specificity in cross-validation and 80%/75% in testing. In validation, the model predicted progression to ophthalmopathy a median of roughly 6.2 months before onset, with roughly 70% sensitivity and about 75% specificity. To identify TCR V-J signatures that set the groups apart, the researchers used a discovery cohort of 90 to 100 patients, made up of 40 to 45 with Graves' ophthalmopathy and 57 with stable Graves' hyperthyroidism. Whether ophthalmopathy could be predicted prospectively was tested in an independent validation cohort made up of 18 to 20 hyperthyroidism patients plus 17 patients who later progressed to ophthalmopathy. The 100 or so discovery patients were randomly split 7:3 into training and test sets. The study also compared thyroid tissue and blood T-cell repertoires from more than 5 Graves' hyperthyroidism patients. Following sampling, methimazole starting at 30 mg daily was given to hyperthyroidism patients, and high-dose intravenous methylprednisolone was given to ophthalmopathy patients. A second multiplex PCR round built the libraries, followed by size selection and purification. Paired-end sequencing of the libraries was performed with 100 bp reads on an Illumina HiSeq2000. Raw data were processed with SOAPnuke, discarding reads with adapters, uncalled bases, mean Phred below 15, or no exact constant-primer or identifier match. High-quality paired reads were merged with COPE v1.2.5, and unique nucleotide sequences were defined as clonotypes. MiTCR v1.1 was used to align clonotypes to the IMGT TRBV, TRBD and TRBJ reference segments. The analysis included only V-J combinations with a frequency above 0.0001, which together covered 99% to 99.2% of the repertoires. The TCS score was defined as the ratio of F50 (clonal expansion) to E x V (chaos), calculated using BLOSUM62-based TCRdist between CDR3 peptides within each V-J. Welch's t-statistics and random forest reduced around 550 V-J features to 13, which were used in a naive Bayes classifier (R e1071). No statistical method was used to fix the sample size in advance, and group allocation was not hidden from the investigators. The paper describes TCR Vbeta CDR3 sequencing of about 140 peripheral blood samples, made up of 43 ophthalmopathy patients, around 78 hyperthyroidism patients and 17 progressor patients.

Sequencing used peripheral blood mononuclear cells (PBMCs), obtained at new diagnosis, from a patient treated with antithyroid drugs. In this chain, TRBV6-5 is recombined with TRBJ2-1; the D gene cannot be resolved reliably. This sequence originates from a young woman with Graves disease. Donor details come from another sample of the same person, matched by shared clones. The CDR3 protein sequence reads: CASSSSRVQFF. The DNA sequence is given as TGTGCCAGCAGTTCCTCTAGAGTACAGTTCTTC.